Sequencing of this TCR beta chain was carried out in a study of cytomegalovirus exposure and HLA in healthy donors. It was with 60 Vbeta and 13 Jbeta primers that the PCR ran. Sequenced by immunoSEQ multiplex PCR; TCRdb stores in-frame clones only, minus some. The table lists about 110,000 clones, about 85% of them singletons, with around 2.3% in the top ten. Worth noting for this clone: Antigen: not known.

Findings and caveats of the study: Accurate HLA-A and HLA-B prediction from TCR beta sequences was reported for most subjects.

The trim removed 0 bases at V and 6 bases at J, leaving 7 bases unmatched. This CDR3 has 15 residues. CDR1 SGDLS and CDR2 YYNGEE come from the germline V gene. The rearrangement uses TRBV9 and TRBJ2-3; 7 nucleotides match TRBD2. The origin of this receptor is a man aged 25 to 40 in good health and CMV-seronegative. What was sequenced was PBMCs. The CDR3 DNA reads TGTGCCAGCAGCGTAGAGGTGGGGGGGATCGATACGCAGTATTTT. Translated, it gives CASSVEVGGIDTQYF.